This T cell receptor beta chain appears in the sequencing data of a study of CD8 T cell repertoires and HIV-1 epitope variants. Study in general: Epitopes were three Gag families plus Nef HW9 and YT9. 1M T cells were kept uncultured as a baseline.

Sequencing was performed with immunoSEQ multiplex PCR; in TCRdb, only in-frame clones are kept and a portion is missing. The table includes some 5,000 clones, 66% detected once. This CDR3 region has 13 residues. Deletions cut 5 bases from V and 3 bases from J, with 7 bases between. The germline V gene encodes CDR1 LGHNA and CDR2 YNFKEQ. In regard to this clone: The target antigen is unknown.

The V gene is TRBV4-2, the J gene TRBJ2-2; D gene unclear. Sequenced sample: cultured CD8+ T cells derived from PBMCs. The sequence was collected from a male donor with HIV. The CDR3 region is CASSLVDTGELFF. The CDR3 coding sequence is TGTGCCAGCAGCTTGGTCGACACCGGGGAGCTGTTTTTT.